What follows are 27 T cell receptor beta chains derived from one specimen sequenced in a study of shared clonotypes between healthy human individuals. The method was immunoSEQ multiplex PCR; TCRdb's version includes in-frame clones alone and lacks a portion of them. Altogether 2 million to 2.5 million clones are present, just under 95% being singletons, with the ten largest covering 0.37%. Sequenced input: naive CD4+ T cells from PBMCs. Subset denoted: CD45RA+ positively selected. Receptors originate from a man in his late teens or twenties in good health. Some clones in this sample may be carry-over from other donors' samples.

Concerning this clone: Other DNA sequences from this sample encode an identical CDR3 as well. V and J are TRBV18 and TRBJ1-5; D not resolved. The CDR3 covers 13 residues. CDR1 KGHSH and CDR2 LQKENI come from the germline V gene. V shed 6 bases and J shed 4 bases, with 10 bases lying between them. CDR3 region: CASSPSGNQPQHF. DNA for the CDR3: TGTGCCAGCTCCCCCTCTGGTAATCAGCCCCAGCATTTT.

J is TRBJ2-7 and V is TRBV5-1, with TRBD2 identical over 7 bases. The germline V gene has CDR1 SGHRS and CDR2 YFSETQ. The CDR3 contains 16 residues. Trimming removed 1 base from V and 2 bases from J; junction bases left unmatched: 9. The CDR3 protein is CASSLTTGRTAYEQYF. CDR3 nucleotide sequence: TGCGCCAGCAGCTTGACAACCGGGAGGACCGCCTACGAGCAGTACTTC.

CDR3 loop: CASSFNGRVGGELFF. The CDR3 DNA sequence: TGTGCCAGCAGTTTTAACGGACGGGTAGGCGGGGAGCTGTTTTTT. The chain couples TRBV27 to TRBJ2-2; D is unresolved. The CDR3 length is 15 residues. Germline assignment: CDR1 MNHEY and CDR2 SMNVEV (reference sequence). Trimming removed 3 bases at V and 7 bases at J, with 15 bases between.

This chain uses TRBV5-6 with TRBJ2-7; TRBD2 is a possible D gene (5 bases). The CDR3 is 15 residues long. The germline CDR1 and CDR2 sequences are SGHDT and YYEEEE. V dropped 0 bases and J dropped 6 bases, with 16 bases sitting between them. The CDR3, as DNA: TGTGCCAGCAGCTTGGGAGTGGGAGTGGCCCGCGAGCAGTACTTC. Protein sequence: CASSLGVGVAREQYF.

The chain uses TRBV10-3 and TRBJ2-2; 10 positions match TRBD1. V lost 3 bases, J lost 4 bases, and 8 bases stayed unmatched. Germline V gene lookup returns CDR1 ENHRY and CDR2 SYGVKD. The CDR3 runs 17 residues. The CDR3 nucleotides read TGTGCCATCAGTGACGAACGTGGGACAGGGGTCACCGGGGAGCTGTTTTTT. This sequence encodes CAISDERGTGVTGELFF.

Concerning this clone: Other DNA variants within this sample encode the same CDR3. The V call is TRBV9, the J call TRBJ2-7, with 7 bases lining up with TRBD2. The CDR3 spans 15 residues. CDR1 is SGDLS and CDR2 is YYNGEE in the germline V gene. J gave up 1 base and V 2 bases, and 6 bases lay outside the gene matches. CDR3 nucleotides: TGTGCCAGCAGCGTTAGTAGCGGGCAGTCCTACGAGCAGTACTTC. Residues: CASSVSSGQSYEQYF.

The chain carries TRBV4-3 and TRBJ2-1; a weak D match, TRBD2 (5 bases). Germline loops: CDR1 LGHNA, CDR2 YSLEER. V was shortened by 4 bases and J by 5 bases, with 12 bases between the two germline ends. CDR3 length: 14 residues. In nucleotides, the CDR3 is TGCGCCAGCAGCCGGGAAACTAGAAACAATGAGCAGTTCTTC. Protein: CASSRETRNNEQFF.

The J gene is TRBJ1-2, the V gene TRBV18; D is undetermined. V gave up 4 bases and J gave up 8 bases, with 11 bases separating them. Germline CDR1 and CDR2: KGHSH and LQKENI. CDR3 length equals 12 residues. The CDR3 nucleotides read TGTGCCAGCTCACGGGTGGAGGGAGGCTACACCTTC. It encodes CASSRVEGGYTF.

The chain couples TRBV12-5 to TRBJ2-1, with a tentative D call TRBD2 (5 bases). Deletions cut 9 bases from V and 4 bases from J, with 22 bases between. Germline V CDR1 and CDR2: LGHNT, FRNRAP. CDR3 length: 16 residues. The CDR3 loop reads CASKITPDRRYNEQFF. The DNA for the CDR3 is TGTGCTAGCAAGATAACTCCTGACCGGAGGTACAATGAGCAGTTCTTC. Variable domain in full (rest from reference TRBV12-5 and TRBJ2-1): DARVTQTPRHKVTEMGQEVTMRCQPILGHNTVFWYRQTMMQGLELLAYFRNRAPLDDSGMPKDRFSAEMPDATLATLKIQPSEPRDSAVYFCASKITPDRRYNEQFFGPGTRLTVL.

The chain has TRBV27 and TRBJ1-1; D gene unclear. The CDR3 runs 14 residues. CDR1 MNHEY and CDR2 SMNVEV come from the germline V gene (reference sequence). V was clipped by 3 bases and J by 7 bases, with 15 bases between them. This chain's CDR3 is CASSLVRPGGEAFF. CDR3 DNA sequence: TGTGCCAGCAGTTTGGTCAGGCCGGGCGGTGAAGCTTTCTTT.

For the CDR3, the DNA is TGTGCCAGCTCACCATTCCGGACAGATACGCAGTATTTT. It encodes CASSPFRTDTQYF. The rearrangement joins TRBV18 to TRBJ2-3; D uncertain. Trimming took off 2 bases at V and 3 bases at J, with 6 bases between the two ends. The CDR3 has 13 residues. Germline lookup yields CDR1 KGHSH and CDR2 LQKENI.

This chain links TRBV29-1 with TRBJ2-7; weak D call: TRBD1 (6 bases). V was shortened by 4 bases and J by 4 bases, with 11 bases between the two germline ends. The CDR3 has 12 amino acids. Germline loops: CDR1 SQVTM, CDR2 ANQGSEA. CDR3 amino acids: CSVGQAYYEQYF. CDR3 in DNA: TGCAGCGTTGGACAGGCCTATTACGAGCAGTACTTC.

This clone was recorded once. V gene TRBV7-9 combines with J gene TRBJ1-2; perhaps TRBD1 as D (5 bases). Trimming stripped 0 bases from V and 4 bases from J, with 9 bases between. The length of the CDR3 is 14 residues. The V gene's germline CDR1 is SEHNR and CDR2 FQNEAQ (reference sequence). The CDR3 DNA is TGTGCCAGCAGCTTAGCGCCTGGGACCTATGGCTACACCTTC. Protein: CASSLAPGTYGYTF.

The chain joins TRBV18 to TRBJ1-4; 7 bases match TRBD1. The V segment lost 4 bases and the J segment 6 bases; nucleotides outside the gene matches: 11. The CDR3 runs 16 residues. The germline gives CDR1 KGHSH, CDR2 LQKENI. CDR3 loop: CASSLSSDRNYEKLFF. In DNA form, the CDR3 reads TGTGCCAGCTCACTCTCCTCGGACAGGAACTATGAAAAACTGTTTTTT. Together with reference TRBV18 and TRBJ1-4, the CDR3 gives the full variable domain: NAGVMQNPRHLVRRRGQEARLRCSPMKGHSHVYWYRQLPEEGLKFMVYLQKENIIDESGMPKERFSAEFPKEGPSILRIQQVVRGDSAAYFCASSLSSDRNYEKLFFGSGTQLSVL.

The chain couples TRBV20-1 to TRBJ1-4; D unresolved. The CDR3 is 10 amino acids. From germline, CDR1 is DFQATT and CDR2 SNEGSKA (reference sequence). V was cut by 6 bases and J by 7 bases, with 6 bases left in between. CDR3 amino acids: CSAYGEKLFF. The CDR3 nucleotides read TGCAGTGCCTACGGTGAAAAACTGTTTTTT.

In the case of this clone: At the DNA level, this CDR3 is encoded by other sequences in the same sample as well. In DNA, the CDR3 is TGTGCCAGCAGCCCGACAGGGAATCAGCCCCAGCATTTT. The encoded protein is CASSPTGNQPQHF. The V and J genes are TRBV7-9 and TRBJ1-5; TRBD1 aligns across 7 bases. CDR3 length: 13 amino acids. V gave up 5 bases and J gave up 4 bases; unmatched junction bases: 2. CDR1 is SEHNR, CDR2 FQNEAQ, per germline (reference sequence).

The V gene is TRBV9, the J gene TRBJ1-2; D is unresolved. The V gene lost 4 bases and the J gene lost 4 bases, with 23 bases spanning the gap. Germline CDR1 is SGDLS and CDR2 is YYNGEE. The CDR3 is made up of 17 amino acids. CDR3 loop: CASSPDELSGALYGYTF. The CDR3 DNA reads TGTGCCAGCAGCCCAGACGAATTATCAGGAGCCCTCTATGGCTACACCTTC.

The chain uses TRBV27 and TRBJ2-1; possibly TRBD2 for D (8 bases). The CDR3 is 13 residues long. The V gene's germline CDR1 is MNHEY and CDR2 SMNVEV (reference sequence). V was shortened by 7 bases and J by 12 bases, with 19 bases between the two germline ends. The CDR3 nucleotides read TGTGCCAGCAAAAGGGGTAGCGGGACAGTGCAGTTCTTC. It specifies CASKRGSGTVQFF.

The J gene is TRBJ2-5, the V gene TRBV5-1; D perhaps matches TRBD1 (5 bases). The J call is doubtful: the DNA matches TRBJ2-7 better. Germline V gene data show CDR1 as SGHRS and CDR2 as YFSETQ. The CDR3 spans 13 residues. The CDR3 here is CASSTRDSYEQYF. The CDR3 DNA follows: TGCGCCAGCAGCACTCGTGACAGCTACGAGCAGTACTTC.

This chain connects TRBV29-1 to TRBJ2-7; D is unclear. Germline V lookup: CDR1 SQVTM, CDR2 ANQGSEA. The germline V and J ends were trimmed by 5 bases and 5 bases, with 10 bases remaining between them. CDR3 size: 11 residues. The CDR3 bases are TGCAGCGTTTTAATCAGCCACGAGCAGTACTTC. Protein: CSVLISHEQYF.

This clone was seen only a few times. The chain recombines TRBV19 with TRBJ1-1; 8 nucleotides match TRBD1. Germline V gives CDR1 LNHDA, CDR2 SQIVND (reference sequence). The CDR3 loop spans 13 amino acids. Trimming took 6 bases from V and 8 from J; bases not matched to a gene: 8. CDR3 sequence reads: CASRSGQGSEAFF. In DNA, the CDR3 is TGTGCCAGTAGATCTGGACAGGGCTCCGAAGCTTTCTTT.

The rearrangement joins TRBV21-1 to TRBJ2-2; the D call TRBD2 from the table was never checked on the DNA. TRBV21-1 is reported as a pseudogene. The CDR3 is 18 amino acids. CDR3 nucleotide sequence: TGTGCCAGCAGCAAAGGGACTAGCGGGACCTCGAACACCGGGGAGCTGTTTTTT. Protein sequence: CASSKGTSGTSNTGELFF.

The rearrangement links TRBV5-1 to TRBJ2-3; D is perhaps TRBD1 (6 bases). Germline assignment: CDR1 SGHRS and CDR2 YFSETQ. CDR3 length: 15 residues. Trimming left V 4 bases short and J 6 bases short, with 18 bases between. As DNA, the CDR3 is TGCGCCAGCAGCCCATCCGGGACCACAGGGGATACGCAGTATTTT. It encodes CASSPSGTTGDTQYF.

The CDR3: CASSQALDTQYF. CDR3 coding DNA: TGTGCCAGCAGCCAAGCCCTAGATACGCAGTATTTT. The J gene is TRBJ2-3, the V gene TRBV14; D is unclear. The V end was cut by 1 base, the J end by 5 bases, with 4 bases between. The CDR3 is made up of 12 amino acids. The germline V gene encodes CDR1 SGHDN and CDR2 FVKESK.

The chain joins TRBV21-1 to TRBJ2-3. TRBV21-1 is termed a pseudogene. CDR3 length: 15 residues. The CDR3 coding sequence is TGTGCCAGCAGCAAAGCTGAGGACCTTACAGATACGCAGTATTTT. It yields the protein CASSKAEDLTDTQYF.

Concerning this clone itself: The same CDR3 arises from other DNA sequences in this sample as well. The CDR3 spells CASSFQGETQYF. The CDR3 DNA reads as TGCGCCAGCAGCTTTCAGGGGGAGACCCAGTACTTC. The chain combines TRBV5-1 with TRBJ2-5, with TRBD1 as a possible D gene (6 bases). The CDR3 totals 12 residues. CDR1 and CDR2 from the germline V gene are SGHRS and YFSETQ. Trimming left V 2 bases short and J 5 bases short, with 7 bases between. Drawing the rest from reference TRBV5-1 and TRBJ2-5, the complete variable domain is KAGVTQTPRYLIKTRGQQVTLSCSPISGHRSVSWYQQTPGQGLQFLFEYFSETQRNKGNFPGRFSGRQFSNSRSEMNVSTLELGDSALYLCASSFQGETQYFGPGTRLLVL.

The V and J genes are TRBV7-9 and TRBJ2-7; 13 nucleotides match TRBD2. The CDR3 consists of 15 residues. V gave up 5 bases and J gave up 5 bases; unmatched junction bases: 6. The V gene's germline CDR1 is SEHNR and CDR2 FQNEAQ (reference sequence). CDR3 DNA sequence: TGTGCCAGCAGCCCCACTAGCGGGAGGGCCCACGAGCAGTACTTC. It is translated as CASSPTSGRAHEQYF.